This TCR beta chain derives from a study of cytomegalovirus exposure and HLA in healthy donors. Germline V CDR1 and CDR2: ENHRY, SYGVKD. The CDR3 runs 12 residues. V lost 11 bases to trimming and J lost 5 bases, with 13 bases between them. Amplification used 60 Vbeta primers and 13 Jbeta primers. TCRdb's table, derived via immunoSEQ multiplex PCR, lists solely in-frame clones and lacks some. The repertoire holds some 150,000 clones, with approximately 88% as singletons. The gene calls are TRBV10-3 and TRBJ2-1; possible D gene TRBD1, 6 bases. The sample was PBMCs. This sequence was found in a woman aged 18-29 years in good health and CMV-seronegative. The CDR3 DNA reads as TGTGCCTCCGCAGGGGACAACAATGAGCAGTTCTTC. It yields the protein CASAGDNNEQFF.